The following is a TCR beta chain sequence with its context. Its matching antigen is unknown. The source of the sample is a study of shared clonotypes between healthy human individuals. About the study: Researchers drew samples from a couple of women and a few men aged 18 to 49. Regarding the study as a whole: Generation of non-shared clonotypes was less probable than generation of clonotypes shared by all four donors.

As defined, naive CD8 cells were CD45RO-negative and positively selected for CCR7, with terminally differentiated effector memory CD45RA+ cells excluded. For each subset, genomic DNA was distributed in equal portions over several immunoSEQ plates. Sorted-subset replicate PCR reactions contained roughly 200 ng DNA, corresponding to around 30,000 T cell genomes. TCRdb's table, derived via immunoSEQ multiplex PCR, lists solely in-frame clones and lacks some. Of around 560,000 clones in the sample, about 95% are singletons; the top ten hold approximately 0.12%. This CDR3 comprises 16 residues. The V end lost 5 bases, the J end lost 0 bases, and 17 bases lay between the germline ends. Per germline, CDR1 SEHNR and CDR2 FQNEAQ (reference sequence).

The genes are TRBV7-9 and TRBJ2-7, with TRBD2 as a possible D gene (5 bases). Material: naive CD8+ T cells sorted from blood. The clonotype was recovered from a woman in her thirties in good health. Here the CDR3 reads CASSPGLPELSYEQYF. The CDR3, as DNA: TGTGCCAGCAGCCCCGGACTGCCCGAACTCTCCTACGAGCAGTACTTC.